This is a list of T cell receptor beta chains from one sample in a study of blood T cell repertoires in COVID-19. Here immunoSEQ multiplex PCR was the method, and the copy in TCRdb shows in-frame clones only, minus some. The repertoire holds about 280,000 clones, with about 90% as singletons. Sequenced material: peripheral blood. The receptor set was obtained from a woman in her 30s who had recovered from COVID-19. Each CDR3 is given without its conserved first and last residue.

TRBV28	TRBJ2-2	ASSPAGQGAVGELF
TRBV6-2/TRBV6-3	TRBJ2-2	ASSHGSTGELF
TRBV6-2/TRBV6-3	TRBJ2-2	ASSRGGGTGELF
TRBV6-5	TRBJ2-4	ASTERRAKNIQY
TRBV14	TRBJ1-1	ASSQTRQHTEAF
TRBV18	TRBJ2-7	ASSPRDSSIHEQY
TRBV19	TRBJ1-5	ASSQPGHSNQPQH
TRBV25-1	TRBJ2-7	ASSGGTGNPYEQY
TRBV21-1	TRBJ1-6	ASSKDEGSSSYNSPLH
TRBV19	TRBJ2-5	ASSIGSGGQETQY
TRBV7-3	TRBJ2-3	ASSDGGQTDTQY
TRBV3-1/TRBV3-2	TRBJ1-1	ASSQSGWPEAF
TRBV11-2	TRBJ2-2	ASNGAVGNTGELF
TRBV4-3	TRBJ2-1	ASSQGAGGFGEQF
TRBV19	TRBJ2-5	ASSIDGLGEETQY
TRBV7-9	TRBJ1-1	ASHPQVKTEAF
TRBV25-1	TRBJ2-3	ASQFGGRGDTQY
TRBV9	TRBJ2-7	ASSDTTGIYEQY
TRBV11-2	TRBJ2-3	ASSWGQPTDTQY
TRBV28	TRBJ2-7	ASSLRLVYYEQY
TRBV19	TRBJ2-1	ASSLAGTGIRDEQF
TRBV28	TRBJ1-6	ASSSGTAVYNSPLH
TRBV4-2	TRBJ1-5	ASSQDSDQPQH
TRBV6-2/TRBV6-3	TRBJ2-2	ASSAHQALPGELF
TRBV10-2	TRBJ2-1	ASSVRGSGEQF
TRBV11-2	TRBJ2-1	ASILRDSYNEQF
TRBV12-5	TRBJ2-3	ASGPGDRGLTDTQY
TRBV9	TRBJ1-1	ASSVYSRSTEAF
TRBV27	TRBJ1-4	ASSLNRDSATNEKLF
TRBV6-6	TRBJ2-3	ASDSAAGGRADTQY
TRBV27	TRBJ2-5	ASRGLAGGPGETQY
TRBV7-2	TRBJ2-7	ASSRTSGAYEQY
TRBV29-1	TRBJ1-1	SVLVRPTSTEAF
TRBV24-1	TRBJ2-2	ATSEGPGTSVGGELF
TRBV3-1/TRBV3-2	TRBJ2-2	ASSLGDRDANTGELF
TRBV6-4	TRBJ2-3	ASSDSGTSGADTQY
TRBV27	TRBJ2-5	ASSFGSGGARETQY
TRBV6-1	TRBJ2-7	ASSEITGWDEQY